The 21 T cell receptor beta chains given below trace back to one sample, sequenced in a study of technical replicates of blood from a few donors. Some clones are missing from TCRdb's copy, which holds only in-frame ones; the method was immunoSEQ multiplex PCR. The profile shows 70,000 to 85,000 clones, around 97% of them singletons. The sequenced sample was T cells isolated from PBMCs. All receptors derive from a human donor in good health.

The rearrangement links TRBV28 to TRBJ2-7, with D perhaps matching TRBD1 (5 bases). V gave up 7 bases and J gave up 2 bases, with 18 bases separating them. Per germline, CDR1 MDHEN and CDR2 SYDVKM. This CDR3 region has 15 residues. CDR3 in amino acids: CASTLDSTHTYEQYF. The CDR3, as DNA: TGTGCCAGCACCCTCGACAGCACACACACCTACGAGCAGTACTTC.

V and J are TRBV5-4 and TRBJ1-1, with D perhaps TRBD1 (5 bases). Deletions cut 4 bases from V and 7 bases from J, with 11 bases between. The length of the CDR3 is 12 residues. CDR1 is SGHNT, CDR2 YYREEE, per germline (reference sequence). The CDR3 region is CASSPGPGEAFF. In nucleotides, the CDR3 is TGTGCCAGCAGCCCAGGGCCCGGTGAAGCTTTCTTT.

The rearrangement joins TRBV29-1 to TRBJ2-2; 7 bases map to TRBD2. CDR3 length: 15 amino acids. V shed 7 bases and J 7 bases; nucleotides not matched to a gene: 15. Germline lookup yields CDR1 SQVTM and CDR2 ANQGSEA. The CDR3 sequence is CSAPAFGGEGGELFF. The DNA for the CDR3 is TGCAGCGCTCCCGCGTTTGGGGGGGAAGGCGGGGAGCTGTTTTTT.

The chain joins TRBV4-2 to TRBJ2-7; 12 bases align to TRBD2. CDR1 LGHNA and CDR2 YNFKEQ come from the germline V gene. The V gene end was trimmed by 0 bases and the J gene end by 0 bases; junction bases not matched to a gene: 3. The CDR3 spans 17 residues. The CDR3 is CASSQELAGGRSYEQYF. The CDR3 nucleotides read TGTGCCAGCAGCCAAGAGCTAGCGGGAGGGCGCTCCTACGAGCAGTACTTC.

This clone was counted a single time. The chain links TRBV18 to TRBJ2-5, with 7 bases identical to TRBD1. CDR3 length: 13 residues. V dropped 5 bases and J dropped 1; count of bases not matched to a gene: 1. Germline-derived CDR1 and CDR2 are KGHSH and LQKENI. The CDR3 loop reads CASSRDSQETQYF. Written as DNA, the CDR3 is TGTGCCAGCTCAAGGGACAGCCAAGAGACCCAGTACTTC.

The gene calls are TRBV7-9 and TRBJ2-5; a possible D gene is TRBD1 (5 bases). Trimming took 1 base from V and 2 from J, leaving 11 bases between them. CDR3 size: 15 residues. Germline V CDR1 and CDR2: SEHNR, FQNEAQ (reference sequence). CDR3 protein: CASSLVRGGQETQYF. Here the CDR3 DNA reads TGTGCCAGCAGCTTAGTTAGGGGCGGTCAAGAGACCCAGTACTTC.

The rearrangement links TRBV10-1 to TRBJ1-2; no clear D. This CDR3 spans 13 amino acids. Germline assignment: CDR1 WNHNN and CDR2 SYGVQD (reference sequence). V lost 5 bases and J 0 bases, leaving 7 bases between the germline ends. The CDR3 is CASSSTPNYGYTF. The DNA of the CDR3 is TGCGCCAGCAGTTCGACTCCTAACTATGGCTACACCTTC.

The chain has TRBV19 and TRBJ2-7; 8 nucleotides match TRBD2. The V gene end was trimmed by 5 bases and the J gene end by 3 bases; junction bases not matched to a gene: 6. CDR3 length equals 14 residues. CDR1 is LNHDA and CDR2 is SQIVND in the germline V gene (reference sequence). For the CDR3, the DNA is TGTGCCAGTAGTTCGCAGGCGGGGGGCTACGAGCAGTACTTC. It translates to CASSSQAGGYEQYF.

The chain employs TRBV29-1 and TRBJ2-7, with TRBD1 matching over 7 bases. The CDR3 extends over 13 amino acids. V shed 7 bases and J 0 bases; nucleotides not matched to a gene: 6. Germline lookup yields CDR1 SQVTM and CDR2 ANQGSEA. CDR3 residues: CSGRDSSSYEQYF. DNA for the CDR3: TGCAGCGGCCGGGACAGCTCCTCCTACGAGCAGTACTTC.

The count of this clone is one. This chain links TRBV13 with TRBJ2-5; 9 positions match TRBD2. Germline values: CDR1 PRHDT, CDR2 FYEKMQ (reference sequence). CDR3 length equals 16 residues. With V trimmed by 2 bases and J by 2 bases, 6 bases remained unmatched. CDR3 sequence: CASSLPRGGWQETQYF. The CDR3 nucleotides read TGTGCCAGCAGCTTACCGCGGGGGGGCTGGCAAGAGACCCAGTACTTC.

The genes are TRBV25-1 and TRBJ2-1; tentatively, D is TRBD2 (6 bases). V lost 1 base and J 0 bases, leaving 10 bases between the germline ends. Germline lookup yields CDR1 MGHDK and CDR2 SYGVNS. The CDR3 consists of 16 residues. The CDR3 bases are TGTGCCAGCAGTGAATTCTCCGGGGGCTCCTACAATGAGCAGTTCTTC. Translated: CASSEFSGGSYNEQFF.

The chain combines TRBV5-1 with TRBJ2-5; maybe TRBD1 (6 bases). V was shortened by 4 bases and J by 3 bases, with 13 bases between the two germline ends. The CDR3 has 14 residues. Germline assignment: CDR1 SGHRS and CDR2 YFSETQ. CDR3 loop: CASSATTGKETQYF. The DNA of the CDR3 is TGCGCCAGCAGCGCAACAACAGGGAAAGAGACCCAGTACTTC.

V usage is TRBV19 and J usage is TRBJ1-5; 9 nucleotides line up with TRBD1. The CDR3 length is 13 residues. The V gene end was trimmed by 5 bases and the J gene end by 11 bases; junction bases not matched to a gene: 7. Germline V CDR1 and CDR2: LNHDA, SQIVND (reference sequence). The CDR3 region is CASSQDRGDAQHF. The CDR3, as DNA: TGTGCCAGTAGTCAGGACAGGGGTGACGCCCAGCATTTT.

V gene TRBV6-1 combines with J gene TRBJ2-7; TRBD1 aligns across 8 bases. J lost 4 bases, V lost 6 bases, and 5 bases had no gene match. Looked up from germline, CDR1 is MNHNS and CDR2 is SASEGT. CDR3 size: 13 residues. The CDR3 DNA follows: TGTGCCAGCAGGTTCAGGGGGCAGTACGAGCAGTACTTC. Its protein is CASRFRGQYEQYF.

This chain connects TRBV5-1 to TRBJ1-1, with D perhaps TRBD1 (5 bases). The CDR3 is 13 amino acids. With 6 bases removed from V and 6 bases from J, the gap between germline ends came to 15 bases. Germline V CDR1 and CDR2: SGHRS, YFSETQ. CDR3 bases: TGCGCCAGCAACAAAGACAGAGGAGCTGAAGCTTTCTTT. Translation gives CASNKDRGAEAFF.

The chain couples TRBV9 to TRBJ2-1, with a tentative D call TRBD2 (5 bases). Germline-derived CDR1 and CDR2 are SGDLS and YYNGEE. CDR3 length equals 13 residues. The germline V and J ends were trimmed by 4 bases and 4 bases, with 9 bases remaining between them. CDR3 sequence reads: CASSTSGYNEQFF. The CDR3 DNA is TGTGCCAGCAGCACTTCGGGGTACAATGAGCAGTTCTTC.

This chain connects TRBV9 to TRBJ2-5, with TRBD2 as a possible D gene (6 bases). Germline assignment: CDR1 SGDLS and CDR2 YYNGEE. Trimming took 1 base from V and 5 from J, leaving 12 bases between them. The CDR3 spans 14 residues. CDR3 in amino acids: CASSVLDGGETQYF. The CDR3 DNA reads as TGTGCCAGCAGCGTATTGGACGGAGGGGAGACCCAGTACTTC.

CDR3 protein: CASSLTPRANGELFF. The CDR3 DNA reads as TGTGCCAGCAGCTTGACCCCCAGGGCTAACGGGGAGCTGTTTTTT. This chain connects TRBV7-3 to TRBJ2-2, with D tentatively TRBD1 (5 bases). CDR3 size: 15 residues. Trimming removed 3 bases at V and 7 bases at J, with 15 bases between. The germline CDR1 and CDR2 sequences are SGHTA and FQGTGA.

The chain combines TRBV2 with TRBJ1-2, with TRBD1 matching 9 bases. Germline-derived CDR1 and CDR2 are SNHLY and FYNNEI. The CDR3 extends over 15 amino acids. V shed 4 bases, J shed 4 bases, and the junction held 7 bases outside the gene matches. Here the CDR3 reads CASSGGQGQVYGYTF. The CDR3 DNA reads as TGTGCCAGCAGTGGAGGACAGGGGCAAGTCTATGGCTACACCTTC.

The CDR3 region has the DNA TGTGCCAGCAGCTCGAACACTGAAGCTTTCTTT. This gives the protein CASSSNTEAFF. This chain links TRBV28 with TRBJ1-1; D gene uncertain. This CDR3 spans 11 amino acids. V dropped 6 bases and J dropped 1 base, with 3 bases sitting between them. Germline CDR1 reads MDHEN; CDR2 reads SYDVKM. The whole variable domain, filled in from reference TRBV28 and TRBJ1-1, reads DVKVTQSSRYLVKRTGEKVFLECVQDMDHENMFWYRQDPGLGLRLIYFSYDVKMKEKGDIPEGYSVSREKKERFSLILESASTNQTSMYLCASSSNTEAFFGQGTRLTVV.

V is TRBV7-9 and J is TRBJ2-7; maybe TRBD2 (5 bases). Per germline, CDR1 SEHNR and CDR2 FQNEAQ (reference sequence). The CDR3 sequence is 15 residues long. The ends were cut back, 0 bases at V and 2 bases at J, with 11 bases in the middle. Here the CDR3 DNA reads TGTGCCAGCAGCTTAGCCCTTGCCGGGACCTACGAGCAGTACTTC. Protein product: CASSLALAGTYEQYF.